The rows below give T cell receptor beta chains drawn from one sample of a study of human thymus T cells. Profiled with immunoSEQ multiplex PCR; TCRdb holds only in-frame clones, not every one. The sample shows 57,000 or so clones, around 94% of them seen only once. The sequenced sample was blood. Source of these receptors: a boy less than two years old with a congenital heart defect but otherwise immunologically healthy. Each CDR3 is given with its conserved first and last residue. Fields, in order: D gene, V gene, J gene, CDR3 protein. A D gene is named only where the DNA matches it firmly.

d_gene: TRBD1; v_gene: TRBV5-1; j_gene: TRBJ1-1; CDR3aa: CASSQTGRTEAFF
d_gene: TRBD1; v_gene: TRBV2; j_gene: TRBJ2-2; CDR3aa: CARGTGSITGELFF
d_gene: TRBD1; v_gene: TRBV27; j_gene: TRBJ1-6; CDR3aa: CASSLSYPGTGRLSSYNSPLHF
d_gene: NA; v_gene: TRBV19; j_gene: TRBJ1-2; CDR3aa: CASSIEGRSLYGYTF
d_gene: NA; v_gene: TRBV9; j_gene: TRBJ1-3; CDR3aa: CASSVAAGDGNTIYF
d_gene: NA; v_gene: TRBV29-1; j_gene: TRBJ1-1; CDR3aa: CSVEDRGKEGYPEAFF
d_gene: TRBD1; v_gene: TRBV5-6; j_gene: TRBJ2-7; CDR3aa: CASSPDRGLGEQYF
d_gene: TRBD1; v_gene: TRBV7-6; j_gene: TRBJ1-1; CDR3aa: CASSSPTGVNTEAFF
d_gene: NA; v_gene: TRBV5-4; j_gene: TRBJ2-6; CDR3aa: CASSLPASGANVLTF
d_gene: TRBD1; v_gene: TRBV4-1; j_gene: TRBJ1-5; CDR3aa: CASSQVPGGQPQHF
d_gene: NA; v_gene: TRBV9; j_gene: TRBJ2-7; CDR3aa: CASSTHPRDFSYEQYF
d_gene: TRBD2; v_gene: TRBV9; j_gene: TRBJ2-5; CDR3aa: CASSVAGGQETQYF
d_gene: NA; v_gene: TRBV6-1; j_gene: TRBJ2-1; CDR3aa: CASKEGAMDHNEQFF
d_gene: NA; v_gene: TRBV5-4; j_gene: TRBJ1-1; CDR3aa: CASSMPGDRTEAFF
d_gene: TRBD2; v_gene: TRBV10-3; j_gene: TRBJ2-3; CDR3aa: CAISDGLTSGSWADTQYF
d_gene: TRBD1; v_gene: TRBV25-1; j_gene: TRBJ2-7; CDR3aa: CASSGPQGAIPSYEQYF
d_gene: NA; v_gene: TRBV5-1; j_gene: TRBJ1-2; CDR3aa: CASSWGTAGSLYGYTF
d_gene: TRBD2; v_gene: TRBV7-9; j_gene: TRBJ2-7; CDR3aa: CASSSTSGTYEQYF
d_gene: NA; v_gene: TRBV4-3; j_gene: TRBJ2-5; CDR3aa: CASSLSRGSGETQYF
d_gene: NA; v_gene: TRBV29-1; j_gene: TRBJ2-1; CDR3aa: CSASGEFF
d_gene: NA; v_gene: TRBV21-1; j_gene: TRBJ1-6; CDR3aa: CASSPRQGPYNSPLHF
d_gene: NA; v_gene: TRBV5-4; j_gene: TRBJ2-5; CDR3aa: CASSFVRSETQYF
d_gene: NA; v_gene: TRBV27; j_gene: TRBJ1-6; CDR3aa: CASRTGGSPLHF
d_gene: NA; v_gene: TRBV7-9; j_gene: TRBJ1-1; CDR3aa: CASSLERTAFTEAFF
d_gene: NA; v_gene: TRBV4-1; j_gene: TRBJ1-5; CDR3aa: CASSQDELGNQPQHF
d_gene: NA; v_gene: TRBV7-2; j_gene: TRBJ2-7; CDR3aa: CASSLVDGGLYEQYF
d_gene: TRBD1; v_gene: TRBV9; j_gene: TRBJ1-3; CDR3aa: CASSVGTGVSGNTIYF
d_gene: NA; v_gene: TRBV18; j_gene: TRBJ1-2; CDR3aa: CASSPGVPTYGYTF
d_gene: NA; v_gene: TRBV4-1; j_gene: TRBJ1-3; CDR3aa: CASSPDSLSGNTIYF
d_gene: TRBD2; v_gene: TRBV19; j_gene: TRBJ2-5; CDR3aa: CASSPGLAGGLRETQYF
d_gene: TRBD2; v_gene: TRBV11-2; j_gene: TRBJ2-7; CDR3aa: CASSSAGFTYEQYF
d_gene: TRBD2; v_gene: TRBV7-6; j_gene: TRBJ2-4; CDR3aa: CASSPYRVTSATLAKNIQYF
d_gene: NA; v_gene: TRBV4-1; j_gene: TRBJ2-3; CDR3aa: CASSQGPTAITDTQYF
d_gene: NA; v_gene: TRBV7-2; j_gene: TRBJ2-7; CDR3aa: CASRDPPSYEQYF
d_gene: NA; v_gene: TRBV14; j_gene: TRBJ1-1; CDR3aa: CASSLSKVQAPMNTEAFF
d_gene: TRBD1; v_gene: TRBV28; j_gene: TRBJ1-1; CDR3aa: CASSLPDRGAAFF
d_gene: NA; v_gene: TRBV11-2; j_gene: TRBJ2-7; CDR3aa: CASSLQGVEQYF
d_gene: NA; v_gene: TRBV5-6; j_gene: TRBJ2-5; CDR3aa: CASSLWLAAETQYF
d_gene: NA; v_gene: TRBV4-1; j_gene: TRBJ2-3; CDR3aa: CASSQLGGGTDTQYF
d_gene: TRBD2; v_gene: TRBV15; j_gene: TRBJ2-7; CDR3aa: CATSTSGGGSYEQYF
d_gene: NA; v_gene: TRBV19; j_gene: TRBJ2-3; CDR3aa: CASSRSRDTDTQYF
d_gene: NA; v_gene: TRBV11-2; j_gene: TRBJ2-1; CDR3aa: CASSLALPGRLGNNEQFF
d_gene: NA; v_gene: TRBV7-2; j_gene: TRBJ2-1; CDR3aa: CASSLVGGNSYNEQFF
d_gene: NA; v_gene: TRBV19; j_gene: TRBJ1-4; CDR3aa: CASSKQNSGEKLFF
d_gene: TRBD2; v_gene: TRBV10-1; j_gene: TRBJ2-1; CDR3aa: CASSEPRGGRAHEQFF
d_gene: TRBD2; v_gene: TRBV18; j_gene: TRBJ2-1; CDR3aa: CASSPRVSGGPSSYNEQFF
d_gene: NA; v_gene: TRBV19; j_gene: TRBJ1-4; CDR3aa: CASSMYEKLFF
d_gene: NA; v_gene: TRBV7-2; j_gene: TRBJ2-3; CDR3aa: CASSLVSSTDTQYF
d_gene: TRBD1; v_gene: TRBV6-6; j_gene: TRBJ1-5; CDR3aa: CASSYSPDRLNQPQHF
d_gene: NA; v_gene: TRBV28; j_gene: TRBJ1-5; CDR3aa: CASNNKQFNQPQHF
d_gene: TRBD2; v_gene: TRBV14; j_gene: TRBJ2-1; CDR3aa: CASSLRLASEQFF